These 6 T cell receptor beta chains came from one sample sequenced in a study of T cells in Graves' hyperthyroidism and ophthalmopathy. Amplified TCR beta CDR3 regions came from RNA transcripts. HTBI primers drove first-round RT-PCR of the TCR CDR3. TCRdb passed the multiplex PCR reads through MiXCR, listing each CDR3 protein once. Of approximately 590,000 distinct CDR3 sequences listed, about 43% are singletons. The sequencing sample was made of peripheral blood or thyroid tissue (not recorded which). All receptors come from a young woman with Graves' hyperthyroidism.

The rearrangement joins TRBV11-1 to TRBJ2-5, with 7 bases fitting TRBD2. The germline gives CDR1 SGHAT, CDR2 FQDESV (reference sequence). The CDR3 spans 14 residues. Trimming cost V 3 bases and J 5 bases; bases outside gene matches: 6. CDR3 sequence reads: CASSFALAVETQYF. CDR3 in DNA: TGTGCCAGCAGCTTTGCTCTAGCGGTCGAGACCCAGTACTTC.

This clonotype has ten or more counts. J is TRBJ2-2 and V is TRBV29-1, with D possibly being TRBD1 or TRBD2 (5 bases each). V lost 7 bases to trimming and J lost 7 bases, with 16 bases between them. Per the germline V gene, CDR1 is SQVTM and CDR2 is ANQGSEA. The CDR3 extends over 13 amino acids. As DNA, the CDR3 is TGCAGCGCTTACGGGACGAAGGGCGGGGAGCTGTTTTTT. It translates to CSAYGTKGGELFF.

The chain has TRBV29-1 and TRBJ1-5; 7 bases agree with TRBD1. The CDR3 covers 12 residues. Germline V gene sequence: CDR1 SQVTM, CDR2 ANQGSEA. Trimming removed 5 bases from V and 7 bases from J; junction bases left unmatched: 5. CDR3 DNA: TGCAGCGTTTATCAGGGGGGGCAGCCCCAGCATTTT. This codes for CSVYQGGQPQHF. Supplemented by reference TRBV29-1 and TRBJ1-5, the full variable domain reads SAVISQKPSRDICQRGTSLTIQCQVDSQVTMMFWYRQQPGQSLTLIATANQGSEATYESGFVIDKFPISRPNLTFSTLTVSNMSPEDSSIYLCSVYQGGQPQHFGDGTRLSIL.

The V gene is TRBV25-1, the J gene TRBJ1-5; perhaps TRBD1 as D (5 bases). With 4 bases removed from V and 8 bases from J, the gap between germline ends came to 18 bases. Germline assignment: CDR1 MGHDK and CDR2 SYGVNS. The CDR3 covers 15 residues. The CDR3 protein is CASSGAGTGSEPQHF. As DNA, the CDR3 is TGTGCCAGCAGTGGTGCCGGGACCGGATCGGAGCCCCAGCATTTT.

This chain uses TRBV9 with TRBJ2-2; D gene unclear. V was trimmed by 3 bases and J by 9 bases, leaving 12 bases between them. Germline V gene data show CDR1 as SGDLS and CDR2 as YYNGEE. The CDR3 is 13 residues long. The CDR3 protein is CASSAAWGRELFF. CDR3 DNA sequence: TGTGCCAGCAGCGCAGCTTGGGGTAGGGAGCTGTTTTTT.

The chain employs TRBV2 and TRBJ1-3; D is undetermined. V gave up 2 bases and J gave up 0 bases, with 8 bases separating them. The germline V gene encodes CDR1 SNHLY and CDR2 FYNNEI. The CDR3 runs to 15 residues. CDR3 coding DNA: TGTGCCAGCAGTGAATCGGGCCGCTCTGGAAACACCATATATTTT. Its protein is CASSESGRSGNTIYF.